The present T cell receptor beta chain was sequenced within a study of blood T cell repertoires in COVID-19. Clones were read by immunoSEQ multiplex PCR, and TCRdb kept only the in-frame ones, dropping some. The sample records approximately 230,000 clones, around 88% being singletons. Trimming shortened V by 6 bases and J by 2 bases, and 14 bases separated the two germline ends. Per germline, CDR1 LGHDT and CDR2 YNNKEL (reference sequence). CDR3 length equals 15 residues. The sample was peripheral blood. The J gene is TRBJ1-5, the V gene TRBV3-1 (or the pseudogene TRBV3-2); perhaps TRBD1 as D (5 bases). The origin of this receptor is a woman aged 25 to 39 with COVID-19, enrolled during active disease. CDR3 coding DNA: TGTGCCAGCAGTTGGGGGGGGAACGGCAATCAGCCCCAGCATTTT. Amino acids: CASSWGGNGNQPQHF.